The clone carrying this T cell receptor (beta chain) has a count of ten or more. What it binds is not known. Molecular-barcoded quantitative 5'-RACE produced these TCR beta libraries. TCRdb re-derived calls from the 5' RACE reads in MiXCR, one entry per CDR3 protein. The table has about 140,000 distinct CDR3 sequences, 7.5% to 9.5% seen once; the top ten hold 6% to 8%. Trimming removed 0 bases from V and 10 bases from J, with 10 bases in between. Germline V gene data show CDR1 as MNHNS and CDR2 as SASEGT. The length of the CDR3 is 13 residues. The sample originates from a study of CD8 T cells in ankylosing spondylitis. Study-level findings and limits: Matched synovial fluid from ankylosing spondylitis patients was reported to be enriched for disease-linked clones. Certain motif variants had earlier been reported in reactive arthritis synovial fluid and blood.

The gene calls are TRBV6-1 and TRBJ1-5; no clear D. The source material was synovial fluid, either unsorted or a sorted T cell fraction (not recorded which). This TCR was recovered from a male donor with ankylosing spondylitis. This chain's CDR3 is CASSEAIHRPQHF. The CDR3, as DNA: TGTGCCAGCAGTGAAGCAATCCATCGTCCCCAGCATTTT.